This T cell receptor (beta chain) emerged from a study of blood T cell repertoires in COVID-19. Method: immunoSEQ multiplex PCR; TCRdb's copy keeps in-frame clones and lacks some. The sample shows roughly 140,000 clones, roughly 90% of them seen only once. CDR1 and CDR2 (germline): LGHNA, YSLEER. The V segment lost 0 bases and the J segment 5 bases; nucleotides outside the gene matches: 3. The CDR3 sequence is 15 residues long. This clonotype was sampled from a human donor in a cohort sampled during active COVID-19. This sequence joins TRBV4-3 and TRBJ1-4, with 7 positions matching TRBD1. Sequencing was performed on peripheral blood. In DNA form, the CDR3 reads TGCGCCAGCAGCCAAGAGGGGACAGTGAATGAAAAACTGTTTTTT. This sequence encodes CASSQEGTVNEKLFF.